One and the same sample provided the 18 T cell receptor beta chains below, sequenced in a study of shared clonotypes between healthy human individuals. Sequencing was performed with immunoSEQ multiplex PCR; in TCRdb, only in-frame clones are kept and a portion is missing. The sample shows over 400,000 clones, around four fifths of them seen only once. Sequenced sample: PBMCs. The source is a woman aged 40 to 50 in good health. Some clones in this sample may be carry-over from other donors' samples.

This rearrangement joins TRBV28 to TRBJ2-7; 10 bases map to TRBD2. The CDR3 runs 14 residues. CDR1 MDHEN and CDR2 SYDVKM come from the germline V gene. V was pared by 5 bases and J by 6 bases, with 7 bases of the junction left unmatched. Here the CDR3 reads CASSPLAGVFEQYF. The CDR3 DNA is TGTGCCAGCAGTCCCCTAGCGGGAGTTTTCGAGCAGTACTTC.

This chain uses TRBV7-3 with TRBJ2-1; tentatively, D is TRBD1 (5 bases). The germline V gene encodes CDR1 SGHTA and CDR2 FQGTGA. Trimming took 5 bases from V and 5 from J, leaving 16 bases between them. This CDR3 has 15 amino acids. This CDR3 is CASSLAGSPNNEQFF. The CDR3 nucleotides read TGTGCCAGCAGCCTTGCAGGGTCACCAAACAATGAGCAGTTCTTC.

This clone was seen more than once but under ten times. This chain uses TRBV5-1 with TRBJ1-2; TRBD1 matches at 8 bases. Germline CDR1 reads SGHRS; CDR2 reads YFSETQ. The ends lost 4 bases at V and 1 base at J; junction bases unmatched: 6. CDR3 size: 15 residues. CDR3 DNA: TGCGCCAGCAGCCCCAACGGACAGGGTAACTATGGCTACACCTTC. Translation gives CASSPNGQGNYGYTF.

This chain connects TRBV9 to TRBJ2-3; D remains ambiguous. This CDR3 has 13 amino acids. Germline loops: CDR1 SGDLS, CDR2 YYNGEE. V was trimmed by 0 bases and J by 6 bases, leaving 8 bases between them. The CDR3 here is CASSVGAWDTQYF. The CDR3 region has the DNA TGTGCCAGCAGCGTAGGGGCGTGGGATACGCAGTATTTT.

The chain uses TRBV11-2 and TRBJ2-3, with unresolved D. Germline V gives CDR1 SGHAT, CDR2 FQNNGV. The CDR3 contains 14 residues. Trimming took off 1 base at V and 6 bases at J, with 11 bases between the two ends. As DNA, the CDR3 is TGTGCCAGCAGCTTAGGAGGTAGCCCGGATACGCAGTATTTT. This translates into CASSLGGSPDTQYF.

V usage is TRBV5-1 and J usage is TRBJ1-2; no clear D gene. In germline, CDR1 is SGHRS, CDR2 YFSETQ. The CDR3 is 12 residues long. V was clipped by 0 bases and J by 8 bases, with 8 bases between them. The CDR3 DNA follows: TGCGCCAGCAGCTTGGAGGCGCGAGGCTACACCTTC. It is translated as CASSLEARGYTF.

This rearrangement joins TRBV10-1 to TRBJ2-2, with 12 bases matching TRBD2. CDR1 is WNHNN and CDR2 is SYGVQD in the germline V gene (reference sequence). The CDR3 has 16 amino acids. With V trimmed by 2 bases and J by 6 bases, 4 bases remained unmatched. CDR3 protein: CASSEQLAGGPGELFF. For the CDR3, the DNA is TGCGCCAGCAGTGAGCAGCTAGCGGGAGGGCCCGGGGAGCTGTTTTTT.

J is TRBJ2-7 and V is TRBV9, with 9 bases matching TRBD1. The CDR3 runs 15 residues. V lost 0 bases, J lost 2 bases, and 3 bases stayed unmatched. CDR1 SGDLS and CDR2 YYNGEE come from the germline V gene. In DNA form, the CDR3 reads TGTGCCAGCAGCGTAGAACAGGGGGCCGCCTACGAGCAGTACTTC. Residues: CASSVEQGAAYEQYF.

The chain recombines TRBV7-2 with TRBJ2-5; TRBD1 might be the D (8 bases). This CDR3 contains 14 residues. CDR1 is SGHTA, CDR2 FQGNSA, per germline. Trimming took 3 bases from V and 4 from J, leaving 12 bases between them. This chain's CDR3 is CASSFYRGGETQYF. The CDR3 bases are TGTGCCAGCAGCTTCTACAGGGGGGGAGAGACCCAGTACTTC.

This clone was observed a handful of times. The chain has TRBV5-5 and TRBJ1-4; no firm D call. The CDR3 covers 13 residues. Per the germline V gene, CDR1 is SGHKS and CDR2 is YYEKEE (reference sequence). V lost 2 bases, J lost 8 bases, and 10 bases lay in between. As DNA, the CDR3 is TGTGCCAGCAGCTTCGGGTTGGAAGAAAAACTGTTTTTT. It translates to CASSFGLEEKLFF.

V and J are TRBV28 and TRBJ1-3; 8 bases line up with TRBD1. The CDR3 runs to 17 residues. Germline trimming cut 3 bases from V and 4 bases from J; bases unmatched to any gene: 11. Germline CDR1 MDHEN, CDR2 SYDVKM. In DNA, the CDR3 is TGTGCCAGCAGTTTCCCCGGGGCGGGACAGGCCGGAAACACCATATATTTT. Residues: CASSFPGAGQAGNTIYF.

CDR3 in amino acids: CASSPGTGGYGEAFF. CDR3 bases: TGTGCCAGTAGTCCCGGGACAGGGGGCTACGGTGAAGCTTTCTTT. This sequence joins TRBV19 and TRBJ1-1, with TRBD1 identical over 12 bases. J gave up 7 bases and V 5 bases, and 8 bases lay outside the gene matches. From germline, CDR1 is LNHDA and CDR2 SQIVND (reference sequence). The CDR3 extends over 15 amino acids. The full variable domain, in which reference TRBV19 and TRBJ1-1 provide the parts outside the CDR3, is DGGITQSPKYLFRKEGQNVTLSCEQNLNHDAMYWYRQDPGQGLRLIYYSQIVNDFQKGDIAEGYSVSREKKESFPLTVTSAQKNPTAFYLCASSPGTGGYGEAFFGQGTRLTVV.

The CDR3 spells CASSFGQWDQPQHF. The DNA for the CDR3 is TGTGCCAGTAGTTTTGGACAGTGGGATCAGCCCCAGCATTTT. The V gene is TRBV19, the J gene TRBJ1-5, with a weak D call TRBD1 (6 bases). The CDR3 length is 14 residues. The germline V gene has CDR1 LNHDA and CDR2 SQIVND (reference sequence). V was cut by 5 bases and J by 5 bases, with 13 bases left in between. The entire variable domain, with the rest obtained from reference TRBV19 and TRBJ1-5, is as follows: DGGITQSPKYLFRKEGQNVTLSCEQNLNHDAMYWYRQDPGQGLRLIYYSQIVNDFQKGDIAEGYSVSREKKESFPLTVTSAQKNPTAFYLCASSFGQWDQPQHFGDGTRLSIL.

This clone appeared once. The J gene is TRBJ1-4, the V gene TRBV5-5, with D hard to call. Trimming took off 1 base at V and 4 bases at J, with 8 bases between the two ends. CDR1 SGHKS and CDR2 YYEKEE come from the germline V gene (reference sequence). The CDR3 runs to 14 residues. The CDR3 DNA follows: TGTGCCAGCAGCTTGTGGGCCAGTAATGAAAAACTGTTTTTT. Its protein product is CASSLWASNEKLFF.

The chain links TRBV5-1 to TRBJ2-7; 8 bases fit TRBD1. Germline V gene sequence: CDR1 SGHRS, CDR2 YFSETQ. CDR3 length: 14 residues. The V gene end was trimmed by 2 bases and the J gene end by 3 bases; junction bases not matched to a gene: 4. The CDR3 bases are TGCGCCAGCAGCTTTACAGGGGGTAGCTACGAGCAGTACTTC. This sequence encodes CASSFTGGSYEQYF.

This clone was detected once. CDR3: CASSHRAGQGGQKLFF. CDR3 DNA sequence: TGCGCCAGCAGCCACCGGGCGGGACAGGGAGGCCAAAAACTGTTTTTT. V is TRBV4-3 and J is TRBJ1-4; TRBD1 aligns across 9 bases. V lost 3 bases, J lost 9 bases, and 11 bases stayed unmatched. Germline CDR1 LGHNA, CDR2 YSLEER. The CDR3 contains 16 residues.

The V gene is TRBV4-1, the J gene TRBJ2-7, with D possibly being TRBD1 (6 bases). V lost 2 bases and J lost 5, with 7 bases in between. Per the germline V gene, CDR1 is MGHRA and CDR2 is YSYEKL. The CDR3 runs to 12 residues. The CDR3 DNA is TGCGCCAGCAGCCAAACAGGGAACGAGCAGTACTTC. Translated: CASSQTGNEQYF.

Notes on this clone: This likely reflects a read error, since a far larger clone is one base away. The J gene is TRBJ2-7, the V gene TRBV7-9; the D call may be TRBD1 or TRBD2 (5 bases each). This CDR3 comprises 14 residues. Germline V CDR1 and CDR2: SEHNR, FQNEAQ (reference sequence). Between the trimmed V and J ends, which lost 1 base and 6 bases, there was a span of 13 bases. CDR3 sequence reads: CASSLVGTSCEQYF. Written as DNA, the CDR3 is TGTGCCAGCAGCTTAGTAGGGACCAGCTGCGAGCAGTACTTC.